Listed below are T cell receptor beta chains from one sample, sequenced in a study of T cell responses to AZD1222 COVID-19 vaccine. Method: immunoSEQ multiplex PCR; TCRdb's copy keeps in-frame clones and lacks some. Among about 110,000 clones, roughly 87% were seen once, and the ten largest hold about 10%. Specimen: peripheral blood, collected on day 0 of AZD1222 vaccination. The origin of the receptors is an adult in good health. Each CDR3 is given with its conserved first and last residue. The D gene is left open where the match is weak. Only some rows state a clone size, as once, few, many or a class for expanded clones.

CDR3	DNA	V	J	size	D
CASSLIGPAYEQYF	TGTGCCAGCAGCTTAATTGGCCCGGCCTACGAGCAGTACTTC	TRBV7-8	TRBJ2-7	few	.
CASSYRLAINEQFF	TGTGCCAGCAGTTACCGCCTAGCTATAAATGAGCAGTTCTTC	TRBV6-2/TRBV6-3	TRBJ2-1	.	.
CASSLARGRATEAFF	TGTGCCAGCAGCTTAGCTAGGGGGCGAGCAACTGAAGCTTTCTTT	TRBV7-9	TRBJ1-1	.	TRBD1
CATSDSGTGAGYLSTDTQYF	TGTGCCACCAGTGATTCCGGGACAGGGGCCGGTTATCTCTCCACAGATACGCAGTATTTT	TRBV24-1	TRBJ2-3	.	TRBD1
CASSDSSPFDPNYGYTF	TGTGCCAGCAGTGACTCGAGTCCCTTTGATCCTAACTATGGCTACACCTTC	TRBV6-4	TRBJ1-2	few	.
CASSLDTLYQPQHF	TGTGCCAGCAGTTTGGACACGTTATATCAGCCCCAGCATTTT	TRBV28	TRBJ1-5	once	.
CASSLSVRSQETQYF	TGTGCCAGCAGCTTGTCCGTAAGGTCTCAAGAGACCCAGTACTTC	TRBV5-4	TRBJ2-5	.	.
CASSREWNTGELFF	TGTGCCAGCTCCCGGGAGTGGAACACCGGGGAGCTGTTTTTT	TRBV9	TRBJ2-2	.	.
CASSFLGLAEVDTQYF	TGTGCCAGCAGCTTCCTCGGACTAGCGGAGGTAGATACGCAGTATTTT	TRBV5-7	TRBJ2-3	.	TRBD2
CASGLEQFF	TGTGCCTCGGGGCTAGAGCAGTTCTTC	TRBV12-3/TRBV12-4	TRBJ2-1	.	.
CASSIQQGTEAFF	TGTGCCAGTAGTATCCAACAGGGTACTGAAGCTTTCTTT	TRBV19	TRBJ1-1	.	.
CASSLIGPNSPLHF	TGTGCCAGCAGCTTAATTGGGCCAAATTCACCCCTCCACTTT	TRBV2	TRBJ1-6	.	.
CASSLIQWATDTQYF	TGCGCCAGCAGCCTCATCCAGTGGGCCACAGATACGCAGTATTTT	TRBV5-1	TRBJ2-3	.	.
CASSQDPRTGGFTGELFF	TGTGCCAGCAGCCAAGATCCTAGGACAGGGGGTTTCACCGGGGAGCTGTTTTTT	TRBV3-1/TRBV3-2	TRBJ2-2	few	TRBD1
CASSIGGAQPQHF	TGTGCCAGTAGTATAGGGGGTGCTCAGCCCCAGCATTTT	TRBV19	TRBJ1-5	.	.
CASSWRHGPYGYTF	TGTGCCAGCAGTTGGCGTCACGGCCCCTATGGCTACACCTTC	TRBV6-5	TRBJ1-2	.	.
CASSFIGPGGYGYTF	TGTGCCAGTAGTTTTATCGGGCCCGGGGGCTATGGCTACACCTTC	TRBV19	TRBJ1-2	.	.
CASRGKSQETQYF	TGCGCCAGCAGGGGTAAAAGCCAAGAGACCCAGTACTTC	TRBV4-1	TRBJ2-5	.	.
CASSTAGSPEVYF	TGTGCCAGCAGCACCGCCGGCAGCCCGGAGGTGTACTTC	TRBV13	TRBJ2-7	.	.
CASSAGTGGFEQFF	TGTGCCAGTAGTGCCGGGACAGGGGGATTTGAGCAGTTCTTC	TRBV19	TRBJ2-1	.	TRBD1
CASSVTDKLFF	TGTGCCAGCAGTGTAACGGATAAACTGTTTTTT	TRBV25-1	TRBJ1-4	.	.
CASSPPGAGNTGELFF	TGTGCCAGCTCACCACCGGGGGCAGGGAACACCGGGGAGCTGTTTTTT	TRBV18	TRBJ2-2	.	.
CASSPGPYNEQFF	TGTGCCAGCAGCCCCGGACCCTACAATGAGCAGTTCTTC	TRBV7-8	TRBJ2-1	.	.
CASSQLAGPRQYF	TGTGCCAGCAGTCAACTAGCGGGGCCGCGGCAGTATTTT	TRBV12-3/TRBV12-4	TRBJ2-3	.	TRBD2
CASSFGKGEQYF	TGTGCCAGCAGCTTTGGAAAGGGCGAGCAGTACTTC	TRBV5-4	TRBJ2-7	.	.
CAISTGLGVTGELFF	TGTGCCATCAGTACAGGCCTGGGGGTCACCGGGGAGCTGTTTTTT	TRBV10-3	TRBJ2-2	.	.
CASGRSITYEQYF	TGTGCCAGCGGCCGGTCCATCACCTACGAGCAGTACTTC	TRBV12-3/TRBV12-4	TRBJ2-7	few	.
CASSRSNQPQHF	TGTGCCAGTAGTCGAAGCAATCAGCCCCAGCATTTT	TRBV19	TRBJ1-5	.	.
CASSLGGDSYEQYF	TGTGCCAGCAGTCTGGGGGGGGATTCCTACGAGCAGTACTTC	TRBV7-2	TRBJ2-7	.	TRBD2
CASTRESSYNEQFF	TGTGCCAGCACCCGCGAGAGCTCCTACAATGAGCAGTTCTTC	TRBV2	TRBJ2-1	.	.
CASSLGGSYSYNEQFF	TGTGCCAGCAGCTTGGGGGGCAGTTACTCCTACAATGAGCAGTTCTTC	TRBV5-4	TRBJ2-1	.	.
CASTPPTGTGSEKLFF	TGTGCCAGCACTCCACCAACCGGGACAGGATCTGAAAAACTGTTTTTT	TRBV25-1	TRBJ1-4	.	TRBD1
CASSPDRVVDEQYF	TGTGCCAGCTCACCAGACAGGGTAGTAGACGAGCAGTACTTC	TRBV18	TRBJ2-7	.	TRBD1
CSAWDEKLFF	TGCAGTGCCTGGGATGAAAAACTGTTTTTT	TRBV20-1	TRBJ1-4	.	.
CASSQAGADEAFF	TGTGCCAGCAGCCAAGCGGGGGCCGATGAAGCTTTCTTT	TRBV3-1/TRBV3-2	TRBJ1-1	.	.
CASRVGGPATSGANVLTF	TGTGCCAGCAGGGTAGGGGGCCCAGCCACCTCTGGGGCCAACGTCCTGACTTTC	TRBV2	TRBJ2-6	.	TRBD1
CASSPQGANTGELFF	TGTGCCAGCTCACCTCAGGGCGCGAACACCGGGGAGCTGTTTTTT	TRBV18	TRBJ2-2	.	.
CASSLAQYYEQYF	TGTGCCAGCAGCTTGGCTCAGTACTACGAGCAGTACTTC	TRBV5-8	TRBJ2-7	.	.
CASSSYHSGSGTDTQYF	TGTGCCAGCAGCTCCTACCATAGCGGGAGTGGGACAGATACGCAGTATTTT	TRBV13	TRBJ2-3	.	TRBD2
CASSSRGGGRSNQPQHF	TGTGCCAGTAGTAGCCGGGGGGGCGGAAGGAGCAATCAGCCCCAGCATTTT	TRBV19	TRBJ1-5	.	.
CATSQGGSEAFF	TGTGCCACCAGCCAAGGTGGCTCTGAAGCTTTCTTT	TRBV21-1	TRBJ1-1	.	.
CASREGTGAANYGYTF	TGCGCCAGCAGGGAGGGGACAGGGGCGGCTAACTATGGCTACACCTTC	TRBV5-1	TRBJ1-2	.	TRBD1
CASSETGPTEAFF	TGTGCCAGCAGCGAGACAGGGCCCACTGAAGCTTTCTTT	TRBV7-3	TRBJ1-1	.	TRBD1
CASSQDVQAGTQYF	TGCGCCAGCAGCCAAGACGTGCAGGCCGGGACCCAGTACTTC	TRBV4-3	TRBJ2-5	.	.
CASSVRGGSGYEQYF	TGTGCCAGTAGCGTTAGGGGCGGGAGTGGGTACGAGCAGTACTTC	TRBV19	TRBJ2-7	once	TRBD2
CASSQGRPAGSGELFF	TGTGCCAGCAGCCAGGGTAGGCCTGCGGGATCCGGGGAGCTGTTTTTT	TRBV4-2	TRBJ2-2	once	.
CASSRLAGEGAEQFF	TGTGCCAGCAGCCGGTTGGCGGGAGAAGGGGCTGAGCAGTTCTTC	TRBV7-6	TRBJ2-1	.	TRBD2
CASSFRLEGEKLFF	TGTGCCAGCAGTTTCCGTTTAGAGGGTGAAAAACTGTTTTTT	TRBV28	TRBJ1-4	.	.
CASSFQGGNTEAFF	TGCGCCAGCAGCTTTCAGGGAGGGAACACTGAAGCTTTCTTT	TRBV5-1	TRBJ1-1	.	.
CASSPTYTEAFF	TGTGCCAGCAGCCCGACGTACACTGAAGCTTTCTTT	TRBV5-8	TRBJ1-1	.	.
CASSLDRGRTGIQYF	TGTGCCAGCAGCTTAGATCGGGGGCGGACGGGCATTCAGTACTTC	TRBV11-2	TRBJ2-4	.	.
CASSSDRDGEQYF	TGTGCCAGCTCTTCGGACAGGGATGGCGAGCAGTACTTC	TRBV18	TRBJ2-7	.	TRBD1
CASSLMASGSTDTQYF	TGTGCCAGCAGCCTGATGGCTAGCGGTAGCACAGATACGCAGTATTTT	TRBV3-1/TRBV3-2	TRBJ2-3	.	TRBD2